This passage covers 20 T cell receptor beta chains from one sample sequenced in a study of vaccination and CD4 T cells after COVID-19. The Oncomine TCR Beta short-read assay sequenced DNA from cultured CD4+ T cells. TCRdb processed the PCR reads anew with MiXCR; each CDR3 protein has one entry. The table lists about 15,000 distinct CDR3 sequences, 21% of them singletons. No antigen has been assigned to these receptors. Indicated treatment: roughly 10-day PBMC culture with coronavirus spike peptide pools or control peptides (ViraFEST assay). Sample: CD4+ T cells from blood, cultured in vitro, taken before SARS-CoV-2 vaccination. The receptors stem from a human donor who received a COVID-19 vaccine.

The chain employs TRBV11-2 and TRBJ1-1; D is possibly TRBD1 (6 bases). Germline CDR1 reads SGHAT; CDR2 reads FQNNGV. This CDR3 is 15 amino acids long. V was pared by 2 bases and J by 4 bases, with 14 bases between. The CDR3 DNA reads as TGTGCCAGCAGCTTACCCTGGGACATCATCACTGAAGCTTTCTTT. Encoded protein: CASSLPWDIITEAFF.

This chain links TRBV2 with TRBJ2-1; D ambiguous. This CDR3 contains 16 residues. CDR1 and CDR2 (germline): SNHLY, FYNNEI. V was cut by 4 bases and J by 7 bases, with 20 bases left in between. The CDR3 nucleotides are TGTGCCAGCAGTGTGAGGATTACCGACGCCTGGAATGAGCAGTTCTTC. Protein: CASSVRITDAWNEQFF.

J is TRBJ2-5 and V is TRBV4-2; tentative D call: TRBD2 (5 bases). This CDR3 comprises 15 residues. The V end lost 4 bases, the J end lost 5 bases, and 17 bases lay between the germline ends. Germline CDR1 and CDR2: LGHNA and YNFKEQ. The CDR3 DNA is TGTGCCAGCAGCCTACTTACGAGCGGTATCGAGACCCAGTACTTC. Protein sequence: CASSLLTSGIETQYF.

The genes are TRBV20-1 and TRBJ2-7, with D possibly matching TRBD2 (6 bases). Trimming left V 7 bases short and J 5 bases short, with 21 bases between. Germline CDR1 and CDR2: DFQATT and SNEGSKA (reference sequence). The CDR3 covers 14 residues. CDR3 in DNA: TGCAGTGGAGAAGCGGGCCCCGGTAGAGACGAGCAGTACTTC. The encoded protein is CSGEAGPGRDEQYF.

This clonotype came up a few times. The chain carries TRBV30 and TRBJ1-6, with 10 bases that match TRBD1. This CDR3 is built from 15 residues. With V trimmed by 2 bases and J by 7 bases, 5 bases remained unmatched. Germline V gene data show CDR1 as GTSNPN and CDR2 as SVGIG (reference sequence). CDR3 protein: CAWSLRDRGNSPLHF. CDR3 bases: TGTGCCTGGAGTCTCCGGGACAGGGGCAATTCACCCCTCCACTTT. Supplemented by reference TRBV30 and TRBJ1-6, the full variable domain reads SQTIHQWPATLVQPVGSPLSLECTVEGTSNPNLYWYRQAAGRGLQLLFYSVGIGQISSEVPQNLSASRPQDRQFILSSKKLLLSDSGFYLCAWSLRDRGNSPLHFGNGTRLTVT.

This chain links TRBV7-9 with TRBJ1-1; possibly TRBD1 for D (5 bases). This CDR3 contains 13 residues. The V gene's germline CDR1 is SEHNR and CDR2 FQNEAQ (reference sequence). Trimming stripped 5 bases from V and 1 base from J, with 8 bases between. The CDR3 DNA sequence: TGTGCCAGCAGCGGGGCAGGGAACACTGAAGCTTTCTTT. Protein product: CASSGAGNTEAFF.

This chain joins TRBV5-3 and TRBJ2-7, with D unresolved. TRBV5-3 is identified as an open reading frame with a role that is uncertain. V lost 4 bases and J lost 4, with 15 bases in between. This CDR3 is built from 14 residues. The DNA for the CDR3 is TGTGCCAGAAGCCTACAAACTCCACTATACGAGCAGTACTTC. Translating it yields CARSLQTPLYEQYF.

In this sample, this clonotype turned up a few times. V usage is TRBV7-6 and J usage is TRBJ2-5; the D call may be TRBD1 or TRBD2 (5 bases each). The germline CDR1 and CDR2 sequences are SGHVS and FNYEAQ. V lost 5 bases to trimming and J lost 7 bases, with 23 bases between them. This CDR3 spans 16 amino acids. The CDR3: CASSGRMGPSSGTQYF. The CDR3 nucleotides are TGTGCCAGCAGCGGGCGGATGGGACCGAGCTCGGGGACCCAGTACTTC.

The table lists this clonotype with a few counts. The CDR3 loop is CASSLGVGRVAGANVLTF. The CDR3 DNA reads as TGTGCCAGCAGCTTAGGTGTCGGGCGTGTAGCTGGGGCCAACGTCCTGACTTTC. This rearrangement joins TRBV11-3 to TRBJ2-6; D gene uncertain. The V gene lost 1 base and the J gene lost 2 bases, with 15 bases spanning the gap. CDR3 length: 18 amino acids. CDR1 is SGHNT and CDR2 is YENEEA in the germline V gene. Filled out from reference TRBV11-3 and TRBJ2-6, the complete variable domain reads EAGVVQSPRYKIIEKKQPVAFWCNPISGHNTLYWYLQNLGQGPELLIRYENEEAVDDSQLPKDRFSAERLKGVDSTLKIQPAELGDSAVYLCASSLGVGRVAGANVLTFGAGSRLTVL.

The V gene is TRBV5-4, the J gene TRBJ1-2; 7 nucleotides match TRBD1. The CDR3 covers 14 residues. Germline V lookup: CDR1 SGHNT, CDR2 YYREEE (reference sequence). The J segment lost 2 bases and the V segment lost 5 bases, leaving 6 bases of the junction unmatched. The CDR3 is CASSPDRFNYGYTF. The CDR3 coding sequence is TGTGCCAGCAGTCCGGACAGGTTCAACTATGGCTACACCTTC.

In its sample, this clonotype is medium-sized (0.01 to 0.1%). V gene TRBV6-1 combines with J gene TRBJ1-5, with D maybe TRBD1 (5 bases). This CDR3 is built from 13 residues. Germline V gene data show CDR1 as MNHNS and CDR2 as SASEGT. Between the trimmed V and J ends, which lost 11 bases and 0 bases, there was a span of 11 bases. The CDR3 region has the DNA TGTGCCCGCGGACACACTAGCAATCAGCCCCAGCATTTT. Translating it yields CARGHTSNQPQHF.

This chain links TRBV6-2 or TRBV6-3 with TRBJ2-3; D perhaps matches TRBD1 (6 bases). CDR3 size: 11 residues. Germline V gene data show CDR1 as MNHEY and CDR2 as SVGEGT. V gave up 5 bases and J gave up 6 bases, with 6 bases separating them. Written as DNA, the CDR3 is TGTGCCAGCAGTAGGGGGGATACGCAGTATTTT. Translation gives CASSRGDTQYF.

This chain links TRBV6-4 with TRBJ2-7; 10 bases are a match to TRBD1. This CDR3 contains 15 residues. Germline V gene lookup returns CDR1 MRHNA and CDR2 SNTAGT. V shed 8 bases and J 0 bases; nucleotides not matched to a gene: 7. CDR3 nucleotides: TGTGCCAGCGCCCCGGGACAGGGGAGCTCCTACGAGCAGTACTTC. As protein: CASAPGQGSSYEQYF.

The genes are TRBV11-3 and TRBJ2-5, with a possible D match to TRBD2 (5 bases). Trimming took off 5 bases at V and 2 bases at J, with 12 bases between the two ends. CDR1 is SGHNT and CDR2 is YENEEA in the germline V gene. CDR3 length: 14 residues. Here the CDR3 reads CASSPRGGQETQYF. DNA of the CDR3: TGTGCCAGCAGCCCCCGGGGTGGGCAAGAGACCCAGTACTTC. Full variable domain (rest looked up from reference TRBV11-3 and TRBJ2-5): EAGVVQSPRYKIIEKKQPVAFWCNPISGHNTLYWYLQNLGQGPELLIRYENEEAVDDSQLPKDRFSAERLKGVDSTLKIQPAELGDSAVYLCASSPRGGQETQYFGPGTRLLVL.

This clonotype was observed a handful of times. The chain carries TRBV6-1 and TRBJ1-4; 11 nucleotides align to TRBD1. Trimming removed 6 bases from V and 7 bases from J; junction bases left unmatched: 4. Per germline, CDR1 MNHNS and CDR2 SASEGT. The CDR3 covers 14 residues. CDR3 sequence reads: CASRDRGRIEKLFF. CDR3 sequence (DNA): TGTGCCAGCAGGGACAGGGGGCGTATTGAAAAACTGTTTTTT.

CDR3 nucleotides: TGTGCCAGCAGCTTATTGTCGTGGACAGGGGAAGAGACCCAGTACTTC. It yields the protein CASSLLSWTGEETQYF. The chain is built from TRBV7-7 and TRBJ2-5; 9 bases are a match to TRBD1. V gave up 2 bases and J gave up 3 bases; unmatched junction bases: 7. CDR1 and CDR2 from the germline V gene are SSHAT and FNYEAQ (reference sequence). The CDR3 is made up of 16 amino acids. Drawing the rest from reference TRBV7-7 and TRBJ2-5, the complete variable domain is GAGVSQSPRYKVTKRGQDVTLRCDPISSHATLYWYQQALGQGPEFLTYFNYEAQPDKSGLPSDRFSAERPEGSISTLTIQRTEQRDSAMYRCASSLLSWTGEETQYFGPGTRLLVL.

The V call is TRBV9, the J call TRBJ2-3; weak D call: TRBD2 (5 bases). Germline V gene lookup returns CDR1 SGDLS and CDR2 YYNGEE. Between the trimmed V and J ends, which lost 1 base and 4 bases, there was a span of 16 bases. The CDR3 loop spans 16 amino acids. The CDR3 DNA reads as TGTGCCAGCAGCGTACAAGAGGCGGGTAGCGCAGATACGCAGTATTTT. It translates to CASSVQEAGSADTQYF.

A few counts support this clonotype. The chain employs TRBV5-1 and TRBJ2-7, with D possibly being TRBD1 (6 bases). CDR3 size: 14 residues. Trimming took 0 bases from V and 3 from J, leaving 10 bases between them. Germline CDR1 reads SGHRS; CDR2 reads YFSETQ. This CDR3 reads CASSLGMTGYEQYF. CDR3 bases: TGCGCCAGCAGCTTGGGCATGACAGGCTACGAGCAGTACTTC.

This clonotype was counted only a few times. This chain links TRBV6-1 with TRBJ1-1; 11 bases are a match to TRBD1. The CDR3 runs to 16 residues. The V and J ends lost 6 bases and 4 bases, in that order; junction bases with no gene match: 10. CDR1 is MNHNS and CDR2 is SASEGT in the germline V gene. The CDR3 sequence: CASSPTRTGGGTEAFF. DNA of the CDR3: TGTGCCAGCAGCCCCACACGGACAGGGGGCGGCACTGAAGCTTTCTTT.

This clonotype was detected a few times. The chain links TRBV19 to TRBJ1-6; the D gene is possibly TRBD1 (6 bases). This CDR3 has 15 residues. V lost 8 bases and J 7 bases, leaving 18 bases between the germline ends. The germline V gene encodes CDR1 LNHDA and CDR2 SQIVND (reference sequence). The CDR3 nucleotides read TGTGCCAGTCTCGCGGGGGGCGCCGGAAATTCACCCCTCCACTTT. Translated, it gives CASLAGGAGNSPLHF.